The clone carrying this T cell receptor beta chain was observed a single time. Original handling: Estimated nucleated cell counts came from reference gene primer amplification. Sequencing was performed with immunoSEQ multiplex PCR; in TCRdb, only in-frame clones are kept and a portion is missing. The V and J calls and clone size were taken over from that table, and D and trimming were inferred from the DNA. The table shows 250,000 to 300,000 clones, with around 86% occurring only once. The CDR3 sequence is 16 residues long. The germline V gene has CDR1 LNHDA and CDR2 SQIVND (reference sequence). Trimming took 3 bases from V and 2 from J, leaving 17 bases between them. This entry belongs to a study of blood T cell repertoires in COVID-19. Looking at the study overall: Donors in the United States, Italy and Spain gave samples during acute or convalescent COVID-19. PBMCs, B-cell-depleted T cells, or T cells provided the cDNA or gDNA that made up the material.

The receptor was isolated from a man aged 18 to 30 with active or convalescent COVID-19. Sequences were obtained from peripheral blood. The chain is built from TRBV19 and TRBJ2-7; maybe TRBD2 (5 bases). The CDR3 region is CASSMGSGGFTYEQYF. The CDR3 DNA is TGTGCCAGTAGTATGGGGAGCGGCGGATTTACCTACGAGCAGTACTTC.